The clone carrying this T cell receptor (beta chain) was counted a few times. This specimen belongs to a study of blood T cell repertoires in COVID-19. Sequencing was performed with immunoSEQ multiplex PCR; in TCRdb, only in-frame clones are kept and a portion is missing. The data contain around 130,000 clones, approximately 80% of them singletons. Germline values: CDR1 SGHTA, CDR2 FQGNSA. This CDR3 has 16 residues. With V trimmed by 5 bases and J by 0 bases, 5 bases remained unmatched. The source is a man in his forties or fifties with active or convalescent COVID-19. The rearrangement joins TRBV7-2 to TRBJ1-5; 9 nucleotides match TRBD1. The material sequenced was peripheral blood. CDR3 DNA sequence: TGTGCCAGCAGCCCGGGACAGGGTATTAGCAATCAGCCCCAGCATTTT. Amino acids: CASSPGQGISNQPQHF.